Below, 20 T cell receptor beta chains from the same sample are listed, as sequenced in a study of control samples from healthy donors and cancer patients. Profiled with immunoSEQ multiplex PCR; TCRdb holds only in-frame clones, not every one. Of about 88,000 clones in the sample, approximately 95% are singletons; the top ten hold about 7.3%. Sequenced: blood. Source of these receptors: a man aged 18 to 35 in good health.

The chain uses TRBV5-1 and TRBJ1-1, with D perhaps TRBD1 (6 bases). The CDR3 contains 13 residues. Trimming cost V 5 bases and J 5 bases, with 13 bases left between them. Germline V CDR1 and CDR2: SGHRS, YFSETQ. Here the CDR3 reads CASRVSGATEAFF. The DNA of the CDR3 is TGCGCCAGCAGGGTTTCGGGGGCGACTGAAGCTTTCTTT.

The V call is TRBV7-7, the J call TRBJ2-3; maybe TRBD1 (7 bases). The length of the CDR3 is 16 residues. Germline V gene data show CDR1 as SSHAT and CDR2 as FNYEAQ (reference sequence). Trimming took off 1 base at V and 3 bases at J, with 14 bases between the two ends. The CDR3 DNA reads TGTGCCAGCAGCTTAGGACGGGGGACAGTAACAGATACGCAGTATTTT. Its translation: CASSLGRGTVTDTQYF.

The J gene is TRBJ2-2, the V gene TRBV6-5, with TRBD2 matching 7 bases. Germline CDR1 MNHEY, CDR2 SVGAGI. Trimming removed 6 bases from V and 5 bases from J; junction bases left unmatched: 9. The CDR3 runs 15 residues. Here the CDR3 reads CASRSLAGETGELFF. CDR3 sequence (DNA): TGTGCCAGCAGGTCGCTTGCGGGGGAGACCGGGGAGCTGTTTTTT.

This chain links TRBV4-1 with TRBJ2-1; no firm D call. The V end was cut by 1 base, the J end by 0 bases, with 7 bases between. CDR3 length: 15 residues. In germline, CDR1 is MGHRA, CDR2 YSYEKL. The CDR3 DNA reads TGCGCCAGCAGCCAAGTACAGAGCTCCTACAATGAGCAGTTCTTC. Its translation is CASSQVQSSYNEQFF.

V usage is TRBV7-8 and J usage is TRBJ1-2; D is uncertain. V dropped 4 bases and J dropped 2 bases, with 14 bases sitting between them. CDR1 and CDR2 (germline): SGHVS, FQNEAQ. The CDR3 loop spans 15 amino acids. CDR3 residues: CASSSPPQRNYGYTF. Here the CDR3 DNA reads TGTGCCAGCAGCTCCCCCCCTCAGAGAAACTATGGCTACACCTTC. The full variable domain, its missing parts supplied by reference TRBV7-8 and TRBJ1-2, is GAGVSQSPRYKVAKRGQDVALRCDPISGHVSLFWYQQALGQGPEFLTYFQNEAQLDKSGLPSDRFFAERPEGSVSTLKIQRTQQEDSAVYLCASSSPPQRNYGYTFGSGTRLTVV.

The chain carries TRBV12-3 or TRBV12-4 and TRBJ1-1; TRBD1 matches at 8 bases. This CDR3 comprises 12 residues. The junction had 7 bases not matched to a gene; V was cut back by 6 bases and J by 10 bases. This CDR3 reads CASRKSTGVAFF. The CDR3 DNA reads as TGTGCCAGCAGAAAATCGACAGGGGTAGCTTTCTTT.

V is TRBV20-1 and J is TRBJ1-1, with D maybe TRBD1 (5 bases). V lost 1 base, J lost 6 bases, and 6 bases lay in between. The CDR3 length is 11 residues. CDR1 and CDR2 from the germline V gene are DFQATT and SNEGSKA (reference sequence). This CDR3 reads CSARVGAEAFF. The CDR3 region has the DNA TGCAGTGCTAGAGTGGGGGCTGAAGCTTTCTTT.

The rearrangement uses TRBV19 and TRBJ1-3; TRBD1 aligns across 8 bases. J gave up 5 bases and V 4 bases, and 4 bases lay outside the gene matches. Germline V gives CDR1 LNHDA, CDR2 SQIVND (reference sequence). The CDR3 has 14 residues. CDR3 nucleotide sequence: TGTGCCAGTAGTAACCAGGGGGCTAGAAACACCATATATTTT. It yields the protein CASSNQGARNTIYF.

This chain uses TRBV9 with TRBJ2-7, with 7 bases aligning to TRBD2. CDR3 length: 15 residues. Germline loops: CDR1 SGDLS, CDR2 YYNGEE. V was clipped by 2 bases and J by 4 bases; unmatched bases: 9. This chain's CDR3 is CASSVTSAEGYEQYF. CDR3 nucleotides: TGTGCCAGCAGCGTTACTAGCGCGGAAGGATACGAGCAGTACTTC.

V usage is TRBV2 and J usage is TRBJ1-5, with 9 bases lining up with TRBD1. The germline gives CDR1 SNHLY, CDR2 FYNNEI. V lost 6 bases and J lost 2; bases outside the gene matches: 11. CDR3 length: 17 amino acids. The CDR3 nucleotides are TGTGCCAGCAGACAGACAGGGGGGTTGCGGGGCAATCAGCCCCAGCATTTT. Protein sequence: CASRQTGGLRGNQPQHF.

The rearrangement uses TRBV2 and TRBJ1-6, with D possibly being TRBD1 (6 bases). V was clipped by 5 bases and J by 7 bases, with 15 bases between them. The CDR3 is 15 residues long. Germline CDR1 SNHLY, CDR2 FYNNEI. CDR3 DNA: TGTGCCAGCAGTCAACGCTCAGGGGTCAATTCACCCCTCCACTTT. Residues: CASSQRSGVNSPLHF. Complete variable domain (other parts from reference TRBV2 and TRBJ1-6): EPEVTQTPSHQVTQMGQEVILRCVPISNHLYFYWYRQILGQKVEFLVSFYNNEISEKSEIFDDQFSVERPDGSNFTLKIRSTKLEDSAMYFCASSQRSGVNSPLHFGNGTRLTVT.

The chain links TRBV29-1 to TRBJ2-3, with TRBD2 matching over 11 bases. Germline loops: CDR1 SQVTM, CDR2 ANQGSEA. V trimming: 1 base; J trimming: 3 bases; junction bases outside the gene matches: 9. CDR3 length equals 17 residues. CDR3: CSVEGNSGGADTDTQYF. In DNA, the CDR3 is TGCAGCGTTGAAGGAAATAGCGGGGGGGCGGATACAGATACGCAGTATTTT.

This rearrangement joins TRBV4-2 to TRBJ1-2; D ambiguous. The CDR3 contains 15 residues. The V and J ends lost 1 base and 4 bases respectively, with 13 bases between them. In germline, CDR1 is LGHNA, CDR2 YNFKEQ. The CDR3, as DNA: TGTGCCAGCAGCCAAGGTCTAAAACAGACCTATGGCTACACCTTC. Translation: CASSQGLKQTYGYTF.

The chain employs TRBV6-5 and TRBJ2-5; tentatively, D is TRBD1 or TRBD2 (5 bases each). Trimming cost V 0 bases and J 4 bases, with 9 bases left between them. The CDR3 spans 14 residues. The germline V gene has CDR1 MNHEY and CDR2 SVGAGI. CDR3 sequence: CASSYSGERETQYF. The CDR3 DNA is TGTGCCAGCAGTTACTCGGGGGAACGAGAGACCCAGTACTTC.

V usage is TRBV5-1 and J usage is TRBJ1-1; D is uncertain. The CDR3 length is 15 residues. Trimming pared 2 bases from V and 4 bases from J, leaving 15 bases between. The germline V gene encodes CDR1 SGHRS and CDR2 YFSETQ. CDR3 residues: CASSFPGGVGTEAFF. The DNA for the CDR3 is TGCGCCAGCAGCTTTCCGGGCGGGGTAGGCACTGAAGCTTTCTTT.

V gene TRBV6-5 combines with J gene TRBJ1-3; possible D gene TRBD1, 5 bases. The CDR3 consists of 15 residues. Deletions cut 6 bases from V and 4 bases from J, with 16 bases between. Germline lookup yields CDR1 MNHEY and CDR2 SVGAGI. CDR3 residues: CASSQGWGMGNTIYF. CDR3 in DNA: TGTGCCAGCAGCCAAGGGTGGGGGATGGGAAACACCATATATTTT.

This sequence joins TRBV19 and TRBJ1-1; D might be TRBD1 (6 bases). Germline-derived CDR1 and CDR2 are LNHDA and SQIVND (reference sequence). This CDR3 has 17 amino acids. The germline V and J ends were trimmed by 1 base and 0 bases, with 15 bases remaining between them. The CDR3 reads CASSIGTGRLVNTEAFF. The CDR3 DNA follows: TGTGCCAGTAGTATAGGAACAGGGAGGTTAGTGAACACTGAAGCTTTCTTT. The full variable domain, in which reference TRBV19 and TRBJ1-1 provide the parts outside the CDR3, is DGGITQSPKYLFRKEGQNVTLSCEQNLNHDAMYWYRQDPGQGLRLIYYSQIVNDFQKGDIAEGYSVSREKKESFPLTVTSAQKNPTAFYLCASSIGTGRLVNTEAFFGQGTRLTVV.

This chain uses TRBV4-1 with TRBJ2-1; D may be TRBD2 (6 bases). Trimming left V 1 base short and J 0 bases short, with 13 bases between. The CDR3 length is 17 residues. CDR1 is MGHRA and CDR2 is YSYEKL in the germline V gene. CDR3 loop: CASSQGSGRSSYNEQFF. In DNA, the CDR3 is TGCGCCAGCAGCCAAGGAAGCGGGCGAAGCTCCTACAATGAGCAGTTCTTC.

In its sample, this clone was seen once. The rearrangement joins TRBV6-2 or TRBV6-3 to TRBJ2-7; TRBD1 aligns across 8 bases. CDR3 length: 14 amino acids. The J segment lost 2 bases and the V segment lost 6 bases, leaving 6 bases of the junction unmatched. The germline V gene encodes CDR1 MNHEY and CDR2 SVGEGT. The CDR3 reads CASSQTGAPYEQYF. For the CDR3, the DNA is TGTGCCAGCAGCCAGACAGGGGCCCCCTACGAGCAGTACTTC.

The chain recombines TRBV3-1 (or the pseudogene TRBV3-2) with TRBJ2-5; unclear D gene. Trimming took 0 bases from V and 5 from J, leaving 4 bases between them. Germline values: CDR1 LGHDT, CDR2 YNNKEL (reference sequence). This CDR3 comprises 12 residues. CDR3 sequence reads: CASSQDRETQYF. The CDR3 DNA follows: TGTGCCAGCAGCCAAGATAGGGAGACCCAGTACTTC.